The clone carrying this TCR beta chain was seen a single time. Its antigen remains unknown. The assay was immunoSEQ multiplex PCR, and TCRdb's table has in-frame clones only and misses some. The sample lists approximately 24,000 clones, 93% occurring once. The sample comes from a study of graft-versus-host responses after intestinal transplantation. In the study overall: After anti-thymocyte globulin induction, recipients took tacrolimus and steroids for 3 to 4 years. Regarding the study as a whole: The study associated peak circulating GvH clone levels with early post-transplant HvG declines. Some GvH clones were seen earlier in gut or blood, suggesting intestinal origin.

CDR3 length equals 16 residues. Germline V gene sequence: CDR1 SGHDT, CDR2 YYEEEE. V shed 4 bases and J 4 bases; nucleotides not matched to a gene: 12. This receptor was taken from a human patient who received an intestinal transplant, so some T cells may come from the graft donor. The specimen comprised PBMCs, sampled 18 days after transplant. This chain joins TRBV5-6 and TRBJ2-5; 8 bases align to TRBD2. The CDR3: CASSLRGGGLRETQYF. The CDR3 bases are TGTGCCAGCAGCCTGCGAGGCGGGGGGTTACGAGAGACCCAGTACTTC.